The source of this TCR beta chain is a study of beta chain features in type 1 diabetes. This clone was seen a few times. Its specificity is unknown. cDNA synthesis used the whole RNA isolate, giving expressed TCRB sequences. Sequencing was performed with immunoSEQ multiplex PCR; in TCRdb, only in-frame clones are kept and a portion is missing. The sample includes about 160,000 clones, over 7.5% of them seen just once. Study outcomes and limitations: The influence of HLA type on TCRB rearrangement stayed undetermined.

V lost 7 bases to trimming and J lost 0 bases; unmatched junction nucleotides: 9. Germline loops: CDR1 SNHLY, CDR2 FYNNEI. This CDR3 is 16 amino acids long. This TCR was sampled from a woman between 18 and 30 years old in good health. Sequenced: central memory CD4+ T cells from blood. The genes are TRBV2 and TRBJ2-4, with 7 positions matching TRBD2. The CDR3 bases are TGTGCCAGCAACACTGGGAGGGAACTAGCCAAAAACATTCAGTACTTC. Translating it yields CASNTGRELAKNIQYF.